These 29 T cell receptor beta chains were sequenced from one sample in a study of T cells after yellow fever vaccination. TCRdb reprocessed the 5' RACE reads with MiXCR, giving one entry per CDR3 protein. The sample holds hundreds of thousands of distinct CDR3 sequences, around an eighth seen once. The input for sequencing was PBMCs, taken on the day of the yellow fever booster vaccination. The receptors shown here come from a man aged 25-40 years who received the YFV17D yellow fever vaccine.

There are a few counts of this clonotype. The chain couples TRBV5-1 to TRBJ2-3; TRBD2 is a possible D gene (5 bases). V gave up 6 bases and J gave up 0 bases, with 8 bases separating them. CDR3 length: 13 residues. CDR1 SGHRS and CDR2 YFSETQ come from the germline V gene. The CDR3 nucleotides are TGCGCCAGCATCTCGGGGAGCACAGATACGCAGTATTTT. Translating it yields CASISGSTDTQYF.

The genes are TRBV12-3 or TRBV12-4 and TRBJ2-5; TRBD2 is a possible D gene (5 bases). The CDR3 spans 13 residues. Trimming removed 3 bases from V and 5 bases from J, with 10 bases in between. The CDR3 reads CASSLALVETQYF. The CDR3 DNA is TGTGCCAGCAGTTTGGCACTAGTCGAGACCCAGTACTTC.

There are a few counts of this clonotype. The V and J genes are TRBV5-4 and TRBJ1-5, with D possibly matching TRBD1 (5 bases). The germline V gene encodes CDR1 SGHNT and CDR2 YYREEE (reference sequence). The V end was cut by 4 bases, the J end by 5 bases, with 10 bases between. The CDR3 totals 13 residues. In nucleotides, the CDR3 is TGTGCCAGCAGCACAGGTCGGGATCAGCCCCAGCATTTT. Translating it yields CASSTGRDQPQHF.

The chain employs TRBV12-3 or TRBV12-4 and TRBJ2-5; possible D gene TRBD2, 6 bases. The CDR3 has 12 amino acids. V shed 4 bases and J shed 10 bases, with 13 bases lying between them. The CDR3 region has the DNA TGTGCCAGCAGTTCTCTAGCGTTGGGCCAGTACTTC. This gives the protein CASSSLALGQYF.

This sequence joins TRBV10-2 and TRBJ2-1; 7 positions match TRBD1. J lost 12 bases, V lost 2 bases, and 1 base had no gene match. CDR1 is WSHSY and CDR2 is SAAADI in the germline V gene. The CDR3 sequence is 11 residues long. The CDR3 bases are TGCGCCAGCAGTGAGGGACAGGTGCAGTTCTTC. This translates into CASSEGQVQFF.

The table lists this clonotype with a few counts. The CDR3 nucleotides read TGTCCCATTTGGGGGCGACTGACCCTTTCTAACGAGCAGTACTTC. This encodes CPIWGRLTLSNEQYF. This chain uses TRBV27 with TRBJ2-7, with D maybe TRBD1 (6 bases). CDR3 length: 15 amino acids. Germline CDR1 and CDR2: MNHEY and SMNVEV (reference sequence).

This clonotype was observed a handful of times. The CDR3 nucleotides read TGTGCCAGCAGCCCCGTTGGTGGGAGAAGTTCGGATACGCAGTATTTT. This sequence encodes CASSPVGGRSSDTQYF. The gene calls are TRBV9 and TRBJ2-3; maybe TRBD2 (5 bases). The CDR3 contains 16 residues. V lost 4 bases to trimming and J lost 6 bases, with 21 bases between them. Germline lookup yields CDR1 SGDLS and CDR2 YYNGEE.

This clonotype was observed a few times. The chain has TRBV7-9 and TRBJ1-1; D possibly corresponds to TRBD1 (6 bases). Germline values: CDR1 SEHNR, CDR2 FQNEAQ (reference sequence). The CDR3 runs 15 residues. V was trimmed by 0 bases and J by 2 bases, leaving 10 bases between them. CDR3 residues: CASSLARGQNTEAFF. In DNA, the CDR3 is TGTGCCAGCAGCTTAGCCAGGGGACAAAACACTGAAGCTTTCTTT. Variable domain in full (rest from reference TRBV7-9 and TRBJ1-1): DTGVSQNPRHKITKRGQNVTFRCDPISEHNRLYWYRQTLGQGPEFLTYFQNEAQLEKSRLLSDRFSAERPKGSFSTLEIQRTEQGDSAMYLCASSLARGQNTEAFFGQGTRLTVV.

The chain uses TRBV18 and TRBJ2-5; tentatively, D is TRBD1 (5 bases). The V gene lost 0 bases and the J gene lost 5 bases, with 10 bases spanning the gap. Per germline, CDR1 KGHSH and CDR2 LQKENI. The CDR3 extends over 14 amino acids. This chain's CDR3 is CASSPPGRAETQYF. DNA for the CDR3: TGTGCCAGCTCACCACCGGGCAGGGCGGAGACCCAGTACTTC. Variable domain in full (rest from reference TRBV18 and TRBJ2-5): NAGVMQNPRHLVRRRGQEARLRCSPMKGHSHVYWYRQLPEEGLKFMVYLQKENIIDESGMPKERFSAEFPKEGPSILRIQQVVRGDSAAYFCASSPPGRAETQYFGPGTRLLVL.

This clonotype was seen a handful of times. CDR3 region: CASSFGTEYNEQFF. CDR3 nucleotide sequence: TGTGCCAGCAGCTTTGGGACAGAATACAATGAGCAGTTCTTC. The genes are TRBV7-2 and TRBJ2-1, with TRBD1 matching 7 bases. CDR3 length: 14 residues. CDR1 SGHTA and CDR2 FQGNSA come from the germline V gene. The V and J ends lost 3 bases and 4 bases, in that order; junction bases with no gene match: 3.

This clonotype has more than one count but fewer than ten. The genes are TRBV18 and TRBJ1-2; TRBD1 matches 7 bases. This CDR3 region has 16 residues. V was clipped by 0 bases and J by 5 bases; unmatched bases: 9. Germline assignment: CDR1 KGHSH and CDR2 LQKENI. The CDR3 region has the DNA TGTGCCAGCTCACCACCGATGACAGGGACGGGGTATGGCTACACCTTC. Protein product: CASSPPMTGTGYGYTF.

The V call is TRBV19, the J call TRBJ2-1; TRBD2 agrees at 8 bases. The trim removed 5 bases at V and 8 bases at J, leaving 11 bases unmatched. Looked up from germline, CDR1 is LNHDA and CDR2 is SQIVND (reference sequence). The CDR3 covers 15 residues. The CDR3 nucleotides are TGTGCCAGTAGTGCCAGGACTAGCATTTTCGATGAGCAGTTCTTC. It is translated as CASSARTSIFDEQFF.

This clonotype was seen a handful of times. The rearrangement uses TRBV20-1 and TRBJ2-7; TRBD2 agrees at 12 bases. The CDR3 runs to 16 residues. V trimming: 1 base; J trimming: 2 bases; junction bases outside the gene matches: 6. Germline V gene sequence: CDR1 DFQATT, CDR2 SNEGSKA (reference sequence). The CDR3 coding sequence is TGCAGTGCTAGAGGTGTAAGACTAGCGGGAGCCTACGAGCAGTACTTC. As protein: CSARGVRLAGAYEQYF.

This clonotype was recorded a few times. The chain is built from TRBV4-3 and TRBJ2-4, with TRBD1 as a possible D gene (6 bases). The CDR3 has 15 residues. In germline, CDR1 is LGHNA, CDR2 YSLEER. V was clipped by 1 base and J by 7 bases, with 14 bases between them. This chain's CDR3 is CASSQGTALGNIQYF. The CDR3 DNA is TGCGCCAGCAGCCAAGGGACAGCCCTCGGCAACATTCAGTACTTC.

V is TRBV5-4 and J is TRBJ1-2; tentative D call: TRBD1 (5 bases). Germline CDR1 is SGHNT and CDR2 is YYREEE (reference sequence). CDR3 length equals 16 residues. Trimming cost V 4 bases and J 2 bases, with 18 bases left between them. CDR3 nucleotide sequence: TGTGCCAGCAGCGACGCTAGAACAGGCCTAAACTATGGCTACACCTTC. It codes for CASSDARTGLNYGYTF.

The genes are TRBV19 and TRBJ2-3; 7 bases align to TRBD1. Unmatched junction bases numbered 7, after V lost 5 bases and J lost 2 bases. The CDR3 is 15 amino acids. Germline-derived CDR1 and CDR2 are LNHDA and SQIVND (reference sequence). CDR3 region: CASSATTGTTDTQYF. For the CDR3, the DNA is TGTGCCAGTAGTGCTACGACAGGGACCACAGATACGCAGTATTTT. The full variable domain, with the rest looked up from reference TRBV19 and TRBJ2-3, is DGGITQSPKYLFRKEGQNVTLSCEQNLNHDAMYWYRQDPGQGLRLIYYSQIVNDFQKGDIAEGYSVSREKKESFPLTVTSAQKNPTAFYLCASSATTGTTDTQYFGPGTRLTVL.

The chain combines TRBV30 with TRBJ2-7, with D perhaps given as TRBD1 or TRBD2 (7 bases each). The V end was cut by 3 bases, the J end by 2 bases, with 11 bases between. This CDR3 spans 13 amino acids. CDR1 is GTSNPN, CDR2 SVGIG, per germline (reference sequence). Here the CDR3 DNA reads TGTGCCTGGAGCCCAGGGGGGGCCTACGAGCAGTACTTC. Translating gives CAWSPGGAYEQYF.

This clonotype has just a few counts. The chain is built from TRBV14 and TRBJ2-1; D gene unclear. V lost 8 bases, J lost 10 bases, and 12 bases lay in between. In germline, CDR1 is SGHDN, CDR2 FVKESK. The CDR3 has 11 amino acids. CDR3: CASSWTGEQFF. Written as DNA, the CDR3 is TGTGCCAGCTCATGGACGGGCGAGCAGTTCTTC.

This chain connects TRBV20-1 to TRBJ1-6; D gene unclear. Trimming stripped 3 bases from V and 0 bases from J, with 9 bases between. The CDR3 totals 15 residues. Germline V gives CDR1 DFQATT, CDR2 SNEGSKA (reference sequence). The DNA of the CDR3 is TGCAGTGCTAGCTCCCGAAGCTCCTATAATTCACCCCTCCACTTT. It translates to CSASSRSSYNSPLHF.

J is TRBJ2-2 and V is TRBV20-1, with D uncertain. Germline CDR1 and CDR2: DFQATT and SNEGSKA (reference sequence). The CDR3 runs 14 residues. Trimming took 2 bases from V and 6 from J, leaving 13 bases between them. Here the CDR3 reads CSARQYCDPGELFF. CDR3 sequence (DNA): TGCAGTGCTAGACAGTACTGCGACCCCGGGGAGCTGTTTTTT.

The J gene is TRBJ2-7, the V gene TRBV12-3 or TRBV12-4; no reliable D call. Trimming took 6 bases from V and 10 from J, leaving 16 bases between them. The length of the CDR3 is 12 residues. The CDR3 protein is CASSPSAAEQYF. CDR3 in DNA: TGTGCCAGCAGCCCCTCGGCGGCCGAACAGTACTTC.

The chain has TRBV29-1 and TRBJ2-2; 7 positions match TRBD2. The germline gives CDR1 SQVTM, CDR2 ANQGSEA. The trim removed 4 bases at V and 5 bases at J, leaving 4 bases unmatched. This CDR3 has 13 residues. The CDR3 loop is CSVGLRGTGELFF. The CDR3 bases are TGCAGCGTTGGGCTGCGGGGGACCGGGGAGCTGTTTTTT.

There are a few counts of this clonotype. V gene TRBV12-3 or TRBV12-4 combines with J gene TRBJ1-2; tentatively, D is TRBD1 (5 bases). This CDR3 is built from 13 residues. V shed 7 bases and J shed 7 bases, with 16 bases lying between them. Here the CDR3 DNA reads TGTGCCAGCAACTCGGGGCCGGGCGGTGGCTACACCTTC. The encoded protein is CASNSGPGGGYTF.

This clonotype was counted many times. The chain links TRBV29-1 to TRBJ2-1, with D tentatively TRBD2 (6 bases). V shed 5 bases and J shed 12 bases, with 14 bases lying between them. Germline V CDR1 and CDR2: SQVTM, ANQGSEA. CDR3 size: 11 residues. The CDR3 loop reads CSVSRDFGQFF. Here the CDR3 DNA reads TGCAGCGTTTCGAGGGACTTCGGGCAGTTCTTC.

This clonotype was counted at least ten times. The V call is TRBV24-1, the J call TRBJ2-1; TRBD1 is a possible D gene (5 bases). V dropped 4 bases and J dropped 7 bases, with 19 bases sitting between them. Germline V gives CDR1 KGHDR, CDR2 SFDVKD. CDR3 length: 16 residues. This CDR3 reads CATSDQTPTVGNEQFF. The CDR3 DNA reads as TGTGCCACCAGTGACCAAACCCCGACAGTTGGGAATGAGCAGTTCTTC.

This clonotype has more than one count but fewer than ten. The rearrangement uses TRBV20-1 and TRBJ1-2; 8 bases are a match to TRBD1. Per the germline V gene, CDR1 is DFQATT and CDR2 is SNEGSKA (reference sequence). This CDR3 has 12 residues. The J segment lost 2 bases and the V segment lost 8 bases, leaving 4 bases of the junction unmatched. The chain's CDR3 is CSPRQGNYGYTF. The CDR3 nucleotides are TGCAGTCCAAGACAGGGGAACTATGGCTACACCTTC.

This clonotype was detected a few times. The genes are TRBV15 and TRBJ2-1; D is unclear. The CDR3 length is 15 residues. Germline V lookup: CDR1 LNHNV, CDR2 YYDKDF (reference sequence). Trimming shortened V by 5 bases and J by 5 bases, and 16 bases separated the two germline ends. CDR3 nucleotides: TGTGCCACCAGCCCCCTGCGGAGCCCCCACAATGAGCAGTTCTTC. It is translated as CATSPLRSPHNEQFF.

In its sample, this clonotype was seen a few times. This CDR3 reads CSATLTSHNEQFF. The CDR3, as DNA: TGCAGTGCGACGCTGACTAGTCACAATGAGCAGTTCTTC. This chain links TRBV20-1 with TRBJ2-1; possibly TRBD2 for D (6 bases). Germline V gives CDR1 DFQATT, CDR2 SNEGSKA (reference sequence). V was cut by 6 bases and J by 5 bases, with 14 bases left in between. This CDR3 spans 13 amino acids.

The genes are TRBV4-2 and TRBJ2-3; 8 bases are a match to TRBD2. The length of the CDR3 is 20 residues. Germline V gene sequence: CDR1 LGHNA, CDR2 YNFKEQ. V was pared by 1 base and J by 0 bases, with 15 bases of the junction left unmatched. The CDR3 sequence is CASSQGGGHFGRGSTDTQYF. The CDR3, as DNA: TGTGCCAGCAGCCAAGGGGGAGGCCATTTCGGGAGGGGCAGCACAGATACGCAGTATTTT.